This entry lists 14 T cell receptor beta chains sequenced from one sample in a study of CD8 T cells in ankylosing spondylitis. One entry per CDR3 protein, called by TCRdb with MiXCR from the 5' RACE reads. The sample has 200,000 to 250,000 distinct CDR3 sequences; roughly 32% are singletons. Sequencing was done on a sample of blood, either unsorted or a sorted T cell fraction (not recorded which). These receptors came from a male donor with ankylosing spondylitis or in good health (not recorded which).

In this sample, this clonotype turned up a few times. The chain combines TRBV20-1 with TRBJ2-5; the match to TRBD1 covers 10 bases. This CDR3 is built from 14 residues. V was pared by 0 bases and J by 5 bases, with 3 bases of the junction left unmatched. Germline lookup yields CDR1 DFQATT and CDR2 SNEGSKA (reference sequence). CDR3 protein: CSARETGGLETQYF. CDR3 in DNA: TGCAGTGCTAGAGAGACAGGGGGCCTGGAGACCCAGTACTTC.

The rearrangement uses TRBV6-1 and TRBJ2-7, with D possibly matching TRBD1 (5 bases). V was trimmed by 8 bases and J by 1 base, leaving 12 bases between them. Germline V lookup: CDR1 MNHNS, CDR2 SASEGT. The CDR3 spans 13 residues. CDR3 in amino acids: CASWGRLSYEQYF. The CDR3 DNA reads as TGTGCCAGCTGGGGCAGGCTGTCCTACGAGCAGTACTTC.

V usage is TRBV28 and J usage is TRBJ2-5; tentative D call: TRBD2 (7 bases). Germline CDR1 reads MDHEN; CDR2 reads SYDVKM. The CDR3 is made up of 15 amino acids. The V gene lost 7 bases and the J gene lost 2 bases, with 17 bases spanning the gap. CDR3 loop: CASTPGGAVQETQYF. The CDR3 DNA reads as TGTGCCAGCACCCCTGGGGGGGCAGTTCAAGAGACCCAGTACTTC. Using reference TRBV28 and TRBJ2-5 for the parts outside the CDR3, the full variable domain is DVKVTQSSRYLVKRTGEKVFLECVQDMDHENMFWYRQDPGLGLRLIYFSYDVKMKEKGDIPEGYSVSREKKERFSLILESASTNQTSMYLCASTPGGAVQETQYFGPGTRLLVL.

J is TRBJ1-2 and V is TRBV18; D is uncertain. V was shortened by 1 base and J by 4 bases, with 13 bases between the two germline ends. The length of the CDR3 is 15 residues. Per germline, CDR1 KGHSH and CDR2 LQKENI. In nucleotides, the CDR3 is TGTGCCAGCTCACCACGCAACTCCCAGAGCTATGGCTACACCTTC. Translated, it gives CASSPRNSQSYGYTF.

This clonotype came up a few times. The chain uses TRBV20-1 and TRBJ2-1; D is unclear. V was cut by 0 bases and J by 2 bases, with 8 bases left in between. The germline gives CDR1 DFQATT, CDR2 SNEGSKA (reference sequence). The CDR3 runs to 14 residues. CDR3 amino acids: CSARDYRTYNEQFF. The CDR3 DNA is TGCAGTGCTAGAGATTACAGAACCTACAATGAGCAGTTCTTC.

In this sample, this clonotype turned up many times. V is TRBV20-1 and J is TRBJ1-2, with TRBD1 identical over 8 bases. Germline V gives CDR1 DFQATT, CDR2 SNEGSKA (reference sequence). J lost 5 bases, V lost 5 bases, and 7 bases had no gene match. The CDR3 runs 13 residues. CDR3 protein: CSAYWDRNYGYTF. The CDR3 nucleotides read TGCAGTGCTTACTGGGACAGGAATTATGGCTACACCTTC.

This rearrangement joins TRBV29-1 to TRBJ2-3; D uncertain. There are 12 residues in the CDR3. Germline V gene sequence: CDR1 SQVTM, CDR2 ANQGSEA. Trimming shortened V by 3 bases and J by 1 base, and 5 bases separated the two germline ends. CDR3 amino acids: CSVDPGTDTQYF. CDR3 DNA sequence: TGCAGCGTTGATCCGGGCACAGATACGCAGTATTTT.

This rearrangement joins TRBV20-1 to TRBJ2-3; TRBD1 aligns across 11 bases. With V trimmed by 3 bases and J by 0 bases, 8 bases remained unmatched. CDR3 size: 17 residues. The germline V gene has CDR1 DFQATT and CDR2 SNEGSKA (reference sequence). CDR3 amino acids: CSASRTGGGRSTDTQYF. The CDR3, as DNA: TGCAGTGCTAGCCGGACAGGGGGCGGCCGGAGCACAGATACGCAGTATTTT.

V usage is TRBV6-1 and J usage is TRBJ2-6; 10 nucleotides match TRBD1. The J segment lost 4 bases and the V segment lost 3 bases, leaving 3 bases of the junction unmatched. Germline V lookup: CDR1 MNHNS, CDR2 SASEGT. CDR3 size: 16 residues. The CDR3 sequence: CASSDDRGPGANVLTF. In nucleotides, the CDR3 is TGTGCCAGCAGTGACGACAGGGGGCCCGGGGCCAACGTCCTGACTTTC.

The gene calls are TRBV7-7 and TRBJ2-5; D gene unclear. Germline V gene sequence: CDR1 SSHAT, CDR2 FNYEAQ (reference sequence). The CDR3 covers 13 residues. Between the trimmed V and J ends, which lost 2 bases and 0 bases, there was a span of 4 bases. The DNA of the CDR3 is TGTGCCAGCAGCTTAAGTAACCAAGAGACCCAGTACTTC. It is translated as CASSLSNQETQYF.

The J gene is TRBJ2-1, the V gene TRBV12-3 or TRBV12-4; unclear D gene. The ends were cut back, 0 bases at V and 10 bases at J, with 10 bases in the middle. The CDR3 spans 13 residues. The CDR3 DNA reads TGTGCCAGCAGTTTAGCTCGGGTCGTGGAGCAGTTCTTC. Amino acid sequence: CASSLARVVEQFF.

The rearrangement uses TRBV5-1 and TRBJ1-5; no firm D call. The CDR3 runs to 14 residues. Between the trimmed V and J ends, which lost 0 bases and 6 bases, there was a span of 10 bases. Germline V lookup: CDR1 SGHRS, CDR2 YFSETQ. The CDR3 nucleotides read TGCGCCAGCAGCTTGGTGGGAGGTGGTCAGCCCCAGCATTTT. It encodes CASSLVGGGQPQHF.

This clonotype was seen only a few times. The rearrangement uses TRBV20-1 and TRBJ2-7; D is possibly TRBD2 (6 bases). V was cut by 4 bases and J by 3 bases, with 13 bases left in between. Per germline, CDR1 DFQATT and CDR2 SNEGSKA (reference sequence). The length of the CDR3 is 13 residues. CDR3 sequence (DNA): TGCAGTGCTACCTCCGCCGGGGGCTACGAGCAGTACTTC. Its protein is CSATSAGGYEQYF.

A few counts support this clonotype. The chain has TRBV10-3 and TRBJ2-7; D gene uncertain. Trimming took 6 bases from V and 6 from J, leaving 18 bases between them. Germline CDR1 and CDR2: ENHRY and SYGVKD. The CDR3 runs to 14 residues. In nucleotides, the CDR3 is TGTGCCATCAGGGTCGGCTCGTTGGGTTTCGAGCAGTACTTC. Translating gives CAIRVGSLGFEQYF.